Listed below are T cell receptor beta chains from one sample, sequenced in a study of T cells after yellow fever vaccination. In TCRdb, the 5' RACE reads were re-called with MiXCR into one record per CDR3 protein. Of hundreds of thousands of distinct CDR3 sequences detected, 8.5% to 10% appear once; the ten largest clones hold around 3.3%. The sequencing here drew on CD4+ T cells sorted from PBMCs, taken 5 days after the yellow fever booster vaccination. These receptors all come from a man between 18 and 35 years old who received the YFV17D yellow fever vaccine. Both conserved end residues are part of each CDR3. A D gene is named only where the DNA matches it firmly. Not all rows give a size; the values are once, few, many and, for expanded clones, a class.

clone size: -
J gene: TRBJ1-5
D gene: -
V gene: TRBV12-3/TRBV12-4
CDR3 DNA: TGTGCCAGCAGGGAGGGGCGGGGTTCGGGGCATCAGCCCCAGCATTTT
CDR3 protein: CASREGRGSGHQPQHF

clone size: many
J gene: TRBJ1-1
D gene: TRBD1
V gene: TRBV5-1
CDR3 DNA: TGCGCCAGCAGCTTGGAGGGACAGGGGAACACTGAAGCTTTCTTT
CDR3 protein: CASSLEGQGNTEAFF

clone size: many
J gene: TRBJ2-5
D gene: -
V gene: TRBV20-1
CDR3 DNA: TGCAGTGCTAGCAGGCCAAGAGAGACCCAGTACTTC
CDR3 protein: CSASRPRETQYF

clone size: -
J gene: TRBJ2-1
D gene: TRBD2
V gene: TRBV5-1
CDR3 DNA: TGCGCCAGCAGCTTGGGTACTAGCGGGCTCAGCTCCTACAATGAGCAGTTCTTC
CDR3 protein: CASSLGTSGLSSYNEQFF

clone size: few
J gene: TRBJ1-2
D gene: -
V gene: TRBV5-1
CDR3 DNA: TGCGCCAGCAGCTTGGAGGCCCGGGGGAAGGGCTACACCTTC
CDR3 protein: CASSLEARGKGYTF

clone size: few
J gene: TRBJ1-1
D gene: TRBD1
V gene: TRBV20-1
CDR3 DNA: TGCAGTGCAGCTTTGACAGGGCGGGACACTGAAGCTTTCTTT
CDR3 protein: CSAALTGRDTEAFF

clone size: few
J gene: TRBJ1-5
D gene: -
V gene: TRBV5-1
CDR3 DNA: TGCGCCAGCAGCCCGGACAGCTACAATCAGCCCCAGCATTTT
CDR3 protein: CASSPDSYNQPQHF

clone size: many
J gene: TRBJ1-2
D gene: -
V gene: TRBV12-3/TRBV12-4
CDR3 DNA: TGTGCCAGCAGTTTATGGGGGGACTATGGCTACACCTTC
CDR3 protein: CASSLWGDYGYTF

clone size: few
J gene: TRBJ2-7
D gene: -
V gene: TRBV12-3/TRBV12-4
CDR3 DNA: TGTGCCAGCAGCTCACTCCAGGGAAGGGGGTACGAGCAGTACTTC
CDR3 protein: CASSSLQGRGYEQYF

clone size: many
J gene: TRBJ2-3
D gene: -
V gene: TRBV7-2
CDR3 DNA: TGTGCCAGCAGCCCCTACACCACAGATACGCAGTATTTT
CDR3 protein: CASSPYTTDTQYF

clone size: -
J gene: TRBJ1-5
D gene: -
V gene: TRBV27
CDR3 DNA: TGTGCCAGCAGTTTGGGGGCTTCGGACTTTAGCAATCAGCCCCAGCATTTT
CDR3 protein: CASSLGASDFSNQPQHF

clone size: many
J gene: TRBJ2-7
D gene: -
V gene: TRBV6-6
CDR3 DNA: TGTGCCAGCCATTCCTATTCCTACGAGCAGTACTTC
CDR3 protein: CASHSYSYEQYF

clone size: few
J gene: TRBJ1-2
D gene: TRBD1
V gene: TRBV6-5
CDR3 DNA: TGTGCCAGCAGTTACTCGGGACAGCACTATGGCTACACCTTC
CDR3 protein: CASSYSGQHYGYTF

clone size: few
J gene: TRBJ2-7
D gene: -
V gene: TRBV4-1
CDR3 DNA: TGCGCCAGCAGCCGAATACACAGGGCTACCTCCTACGAGCAGTACTTC
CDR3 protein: CASSRIHRATSYEQYF

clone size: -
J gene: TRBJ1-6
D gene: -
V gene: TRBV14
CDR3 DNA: TGTGCCAGCAGCCGACTTGGAAAGTCACCCCTCCACTTT
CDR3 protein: CASSRLGKSPLHF

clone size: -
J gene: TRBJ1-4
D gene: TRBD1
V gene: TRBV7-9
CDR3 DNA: TGTGCCAGCAGCATACTGACAGGGACGCAAGAAAAACTGTTTTTT
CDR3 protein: CASSILTGTQEKLFF

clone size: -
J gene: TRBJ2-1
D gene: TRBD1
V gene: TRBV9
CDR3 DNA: TGTGCCAGCAGCGTTGGGACAGGGAAAACTTTCCACAATGAGCAGTTCTTC
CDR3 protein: CASSVGTGKTFHNEQFF

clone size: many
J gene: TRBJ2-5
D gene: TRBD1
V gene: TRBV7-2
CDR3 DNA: TGTGCCAGCAGCCCACAGGGGACAGGCCGCTCAGAGACCCAGTACTTC
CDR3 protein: CASSPQGTGRSETQYF

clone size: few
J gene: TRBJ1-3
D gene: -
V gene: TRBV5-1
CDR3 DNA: TGCGCCAGCAGCCCGGGCTTCGGCTCTGGAAACACCATATATTTT
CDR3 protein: CASSPGFGSGNTIYF

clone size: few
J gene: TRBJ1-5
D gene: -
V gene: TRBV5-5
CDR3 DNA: TGTGCCAGCAGCGCAGGAGGCCTCTCCGGAAATCAGCCCCAGCATTTT
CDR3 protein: CASSAGGLSGNQPQHF

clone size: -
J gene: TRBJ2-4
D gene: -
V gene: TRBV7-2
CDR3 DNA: TGTGCCAGCAGCTTAGCTCCGGGGGAGAACATTCAGTACTTC
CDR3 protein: CASSLAPGENIQYF

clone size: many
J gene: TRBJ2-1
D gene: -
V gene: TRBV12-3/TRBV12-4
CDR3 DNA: TGTGCCAGCAGTTTAGGCCCAGGAGAGCAGTTCTTC
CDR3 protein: CASSLGPGEQFF

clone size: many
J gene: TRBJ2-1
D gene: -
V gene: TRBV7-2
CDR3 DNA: TGTGCCAGCAGCCGCCCGGGGACTTTCTCCTACAATGAGCAGTTCTTC
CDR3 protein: CASSRPGTFSYNEQFF

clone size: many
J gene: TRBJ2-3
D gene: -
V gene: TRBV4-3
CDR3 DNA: TGCGCCAGCAGCCAAGGTTCGGGGGACACAGATACGCAGTATTTT
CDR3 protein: CASSQGSGDTDTQYF

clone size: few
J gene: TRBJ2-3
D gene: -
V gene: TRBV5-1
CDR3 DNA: TGCGCCAGCAGCTTGGCCGCAGGTAGGGGTAGGGATACGCAGTATTTT
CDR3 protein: CASSLAAGRGRDTQYF

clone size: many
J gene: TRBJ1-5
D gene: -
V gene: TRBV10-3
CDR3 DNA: TGTGCCATCAGTGAGTCGAGAACTGGACAGCCTAGCAATCAGCCCCAGCATTTT
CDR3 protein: CAISESRTGQPSNQPQHF

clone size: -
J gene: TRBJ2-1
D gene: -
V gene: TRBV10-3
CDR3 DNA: TGTGCCATCAGCAAGGGGTATGAGCAGTTCTTC
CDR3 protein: CAISKGYEQFF

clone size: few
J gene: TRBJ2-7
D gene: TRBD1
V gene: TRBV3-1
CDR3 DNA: TGTGCCAGCAGCTCCCGTAGGGGGCAGAGATACGAGCAGTACTTC
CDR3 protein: CASSSRRGQRYEQYF

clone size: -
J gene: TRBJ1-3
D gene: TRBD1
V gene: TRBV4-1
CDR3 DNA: TGCGCCAGCAGTCGCGACAGGGGGCTCGGAAACACCATATATTTT
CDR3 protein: CASSRDRGLGNTIYF

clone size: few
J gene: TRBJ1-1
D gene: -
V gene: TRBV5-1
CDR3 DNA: TGCGCCAGCAGCATACAGGGACGAGAGAACACTGAAGCTTTCTTT
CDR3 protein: CASSIQGRENTEAFF

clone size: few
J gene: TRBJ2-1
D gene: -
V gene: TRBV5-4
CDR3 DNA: TGTGCCAGCAGCTGGTTCCGGGGCCACAATGAGCAGTTCTTC
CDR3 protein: CASSWFRGHNEQFF

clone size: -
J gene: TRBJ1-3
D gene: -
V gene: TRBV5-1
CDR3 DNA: TGCGCCAGCAGCTTAGCAGGTTCAATCGCTGGAAACACCATATATTTT
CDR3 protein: CASSLAGSIAGNTIYF

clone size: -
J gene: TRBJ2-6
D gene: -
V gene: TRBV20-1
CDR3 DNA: TGCAGGGCCCGGAGGGGGCTACTCTCTGGGGCCAACGTCCTGACTTTC
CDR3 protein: CRARRGLLSGANVLTF

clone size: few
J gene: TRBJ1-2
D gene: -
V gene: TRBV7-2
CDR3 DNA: TGTGCCAGCAGCACGGAGAGGGGGATCTATGGCTACACCTTC
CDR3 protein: CASSTERGIYGYTF

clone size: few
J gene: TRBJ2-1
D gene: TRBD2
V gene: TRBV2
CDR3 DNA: TGTGCCAGCAGGTCTAGCGGGGGGGCCTCTGAGCAGTTCTTC
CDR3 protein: CASRSSGGASEQFF

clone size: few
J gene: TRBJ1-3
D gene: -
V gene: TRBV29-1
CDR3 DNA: TGCAGCGTTGAAACAGGGAGACCTGGAAACACCATATATTTT
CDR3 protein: CSVETGRPGNTIYF

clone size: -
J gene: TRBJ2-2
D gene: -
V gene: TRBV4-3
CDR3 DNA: TGCGCCAGCAGCCAAATACGCCCGGAGGTCGGGGAGCTGTTTTTT
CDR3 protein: CASSQIRPEVGELFF

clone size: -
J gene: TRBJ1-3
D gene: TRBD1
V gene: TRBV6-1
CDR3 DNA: TGTGCCAGCAGCGCTACAGGGGTAGGAAACACCATATATTTT
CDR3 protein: CASSATGVGNTIYF

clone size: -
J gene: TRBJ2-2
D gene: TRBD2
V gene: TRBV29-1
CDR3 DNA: TGCAGCGCACGCTGGCCAAGGGAGGGGCTGAACACCGGGGAGCTGTTTTTT
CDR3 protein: CSARWPREGLNTGELFF

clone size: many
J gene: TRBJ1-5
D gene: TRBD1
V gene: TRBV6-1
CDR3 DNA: TGTGCCAGCAGTCCAAGCTTGAGGGGGCGTCAGCCCCAGCATTTT
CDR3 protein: CASSPSLRGRQPQHF

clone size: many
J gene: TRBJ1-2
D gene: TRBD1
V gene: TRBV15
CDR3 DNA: TGTGCCACCAGCAGCGGACAGGCACCCTATGGCTACACCTTC
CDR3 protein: CATSSGQAPYGYTF

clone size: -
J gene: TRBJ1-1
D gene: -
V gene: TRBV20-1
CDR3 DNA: TGCAGTGCAAACAACCTACAGGTTGAAGCTTTCTTT
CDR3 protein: CSANNLQVEAFF

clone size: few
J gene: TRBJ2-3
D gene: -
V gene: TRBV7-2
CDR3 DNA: TGTGCCAGCAGCTTAATGTACGGGGTTAGCACAGATACGCAGTATTTT
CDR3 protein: CASSLMYGVSTDTQYF

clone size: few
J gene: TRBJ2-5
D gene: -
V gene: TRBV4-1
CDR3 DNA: TGCGCCAGCAGCCATGGGACTTTTGGGGAGACCCAGTACTTC
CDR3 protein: CASSHGTFGETQYF

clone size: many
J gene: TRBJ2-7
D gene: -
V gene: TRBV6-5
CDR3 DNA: TGTGCCAGCAGCCCCCCGCGGGGCTACGAGCAGTACTTC
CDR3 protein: CASSPPRGYEQYF

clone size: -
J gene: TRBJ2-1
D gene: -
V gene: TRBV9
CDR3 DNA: TGTGCCAGCAGCGTAGTAGGGGTGGCCCTAGTGGATCAGTTCTTC
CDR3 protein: CASSVVGVALVDQFF

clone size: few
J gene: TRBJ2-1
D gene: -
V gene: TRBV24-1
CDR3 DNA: TGTGCCACCAGTACCCAGTTGCTCTACAATGAGCAGTTCTTC
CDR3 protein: CATSTQLLYNEQFF

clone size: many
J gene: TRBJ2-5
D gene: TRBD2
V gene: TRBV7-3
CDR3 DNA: TGTGCCAGCAGCCGACGCGGACTAGCGGGGGGGGAGACCCAGTACTTC
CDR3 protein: CASSRRGLAGGETQYF

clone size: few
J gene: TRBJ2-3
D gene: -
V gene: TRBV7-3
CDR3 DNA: TGTGCCAGCAGTCCCTCCCGGGAGAGCACAGATACGCAGTATTTT
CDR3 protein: CASSPSRESTDTQYF

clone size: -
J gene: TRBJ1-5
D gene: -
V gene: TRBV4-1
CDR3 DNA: TGCGCCAGCAGCCAACGGGGGCCCCCCCTGAGCAATCAGCCCCAGCATTTT
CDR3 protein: CASSQRGPPLSNQPQHF

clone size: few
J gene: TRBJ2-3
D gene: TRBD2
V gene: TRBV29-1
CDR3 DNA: TGCAGCGAAATTCTAGCGGGGATCACCCCAGATACGCAGTATTTT
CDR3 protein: CSEILAGITPDTQYF

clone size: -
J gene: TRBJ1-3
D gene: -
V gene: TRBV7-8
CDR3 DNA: TGTGCCAGCAGCCAGATGGTGGGGGATTTTTCTGGAAACACCATATATTTT
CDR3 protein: CASSQMVGDFSGNTIYF